The TCR beta chain described here comes from a study of blood T cell repertoires in COVID-19. The overall study: PBMCs, B-cell-depleted T cells, or T cells provided the cDNA or gDNA that made up the material.

Participants, about 18 to 90 years old, spanned some 23 US areas. Methods used by the authors: Amplification with reference gene primers provided the estimates of nucleated cell counts. The protocol was immunoSEQ multiplex PCR, while the TCRdb copy is restricted to in-frame clones and leaves out a portion. The V and J calls and clone size are taken from that table; D and trimming were inferred from the DNA. In the table there are about 130,000 clones, approximately 83% of which are singletons. This clone came up a few times. V lost 6 bases, J lost 0 bases, and 14 bases lay in between. Germline V gene lookup returns CDR1 LNHDA and CDR2 SQIVND (reference sequence). This CDR3 spans 15 amino acids.

The sequence came from a man aged 45-65 years who had recovered from COVID-19. Sequenced material: PBMCs or T cells enriched from blood (not recorded which). The V call is TRBV19, the J call TRBJ1-2; D call uncertain. The DNA for the CDR3 is TGTGCCAGTAGGCCGCCCGGGCGGGCTAACTATGGCTACACCTTC. This translates into CASRPPGRANYGYTF.